These T cell receptor beta chains were read from a single sample in a study of T cell responses to AZD1222 COVID-19 vaccine. Assay: immunoSEQ multiplex PCR; the TCRdb copy retains only in-frame clones and omits some. The sample yields more than 150,000 clones, 92% seen once. The sample was peripheral blood, taken 28 days after the second AZD1222 dose. The origin of the receptors is an adult who received the AZD1222 COVID-19 vaccine. Each CDR3 is given with its conserved first and last residue. The D gene is left open where the match is weak. Size is stated for part of the rows, as once, few or many counts, or as a class when the clone is expanded.

J gene,D gene,V gene,clone size,CDR3 protein,CDR3 DNA
TRBJ2-7,-,TRBV9,-,CASSAGHRPYEQYF,TGTGCCAGCAGCGCGGGACACAGGCCCTACGAGCAGTACTTC
TRBJ1-1,-,TRBV18,-,CASTRAGGDRTEAFF,TGTGCCAGCACGCGGGCGGGGGGCGATAGAACTGAAGCTTTCTTT
TRBJ2-7,-,TRBV7-9,once,CASSPLLEQYF,TGTGCCAGCAGCCCCCTCCTCGAGCAGTACTTC
TRBJ2-7,-,TRBV28,-,CASSLQAGYEQYF,TGTGCCAGCAGTTTACAGGCGGGGTACGAGCAGTACTTC
TRBJ2-6,TRBD1,TRBV6-5,-,CASSYLRGRGANVLTF,TGTGCCAGCAGTTACCTTAGGGGGCGTGGGGCCAACGTCCTGACTTTC
TRBJ1-5,-,TRBV28,-,CASSLGNSNQPQHF,TGTGCCAGCAGTTTAGGGAATAGCAATCAGCCCCAGCATTTT
TRBJ1-5,-,TRBV2,-,CASSVGRNQPQHF,TGTGCCAGCAGTGTGGGACGTAATCAGCCCCAGCATTTT
TRBJ2-5,-,TRBV19,-,CASSTPGLWETQYF,TGTGCCAGTAGTACCCCGGGGCTCTGGGAGACCCAGTACTTC
TRBJ2-5,-,TRBV14,-,CASSQRVGGETQYF,TGTGCCAGCAGCCAACGGGTCGGTGGAGAGACCCAGTACTTC
TRBJ1-2,-,TRBV6-5,once,CASRGPTYGYTF,TGTGCCAGCAGAGGACCGACCTATGGCTACACCTTC
TRBJ1-3,-,TRBV29-1,-,CSVGQSSGNTIYF,TGCAGCGTAGGACAGAGCTCTGGAAACACCATATATTTT
TRBJ2-1,TRBD2,TRBV5-1,once,CASSSTGGPFNEQFF,TGCGCCAGCAGCTCGACGGGGGGGCCGTTCAATGAGCAGTTCTTC
TRBJ2-1,TRBD1,TRBV27,-,CASTSGGGIYNEQFF,TGTGCCAGCACCTCAGGGGGCGGAATCTACAATGAGCAGTTCTTC
TRBJ2-2,-,TRBV5-4,-,CASSLGGTGELFF,TGTGCCAGCAGCTTGGGAGGGACCGGGGAGCTGTTTTTT